The rows below give T cell receptor beta chains drawn from one sample of a study of CD8 T cells in ankylosing spondylitis. MiXCR, run by TCRdb on the 5' RACE reads, gives a single entry per CDR3 protein. The table lists 150,000 to 200,000 distinct CDR3 sequences, roughly 31% of them singletons. Material for sequencing was synovial fluid, either unsorted or a sorted T cell fraction (not recorded which). The receptors shown here come from a male donor with ankylosing spondylitis. CDR3s include the opening cysteine and the closing phenylalanine or tryptophan. Fields, in order: J gene, V gene, clone size, D gene, CDR3 DNA, CDR3 protein. D genes are given only for firm matches. Some rows have no size entry. The others give once, few or many, or a class for an expanded clone.

J gene: TRBJ1-1; V gene: TRBV5-1; clone size: few; D gene: TRBD1; CDR3 DNA: TGCGCCAGCAGCTTGGCCTTCCAGGACAGGGGAACTGAAGCTTTCTTT; CDR3 protein: CASSLAFQDRGTEAFF
J gene: TRBJ2-7; V gene: TRBV7-2; clone size: many; D gene: .; CDR3 DNA: TGTGCCAGCAGCACCCGGGGTAGCTTGATGTACTTC; CDR3 protein: CASSTRGSLMYF
J gene: TRBJ1-1; V gene: TRBV10-3; clone size: .; D gene: TRBD1; CDR3 DNA: TGTGCCATCACAGGGGGCGCGGCGGGGTCCGCTGAAGCTTTCTTT; CDR3 protein: CAITGGAAGSAEAFF
J gene: TRBJ1-5; V gene: TRBV2; clone size: many; D gene: .; CDR3 DNA: TGTGCCAGCAGTCCTAGGGACCGTAGCAATCAGCCCCAGCATTTT; CDR3 protein: CASSPRDRSNQPQHF
J gene: TRBJ2-1; V gene: TRBV7-2; clone size: .; D gene: .; CDR3 DNA: TGTGCCAGCAGCTTAGATAACGGGGTCCATGAGCAGTTCTTC; CDR3 protein: CASSLDNGVHEQFF
J gene: TRBJ1-1; V gene: TRBV29-1; clone size: once; D gene: TRBD1; CDR3 DNA: TGCAGCGTACCAGGGGGTCTGAACACTGAAGCTTTCTTT; CDR3 protein: CSVPGGLNTEAFF
J gene: TRBJ1-6; V gene: TRBV7-2; clone size: .; D gene: .; CDR3 DNA: TGTGCCAGCAGCTTAGAACAGATACTTAGTAAACCCCTCCACTTT; CDR3 protein: CASSLEQILSKPLHF
J gene: TRBJ2-1; V gene: TRBV20-1; clone size: many; D gene: .; CDR3 DNA: TGCAGTGCTAGAGGCCCTGCAAATGAGCAGTTCTTC; CDR3 protein: CSARGPANEQFF
J gene: TRBJ2-1; V gene: TRBV5-5; clone size: .; D gene: TRBD1; CDR3 DNA: TGTGCCAGCAGCACCCGGGACAGATCCTACAATGAGCAGTTCTTC; CDR3 protein: CASSTRDRSYNEQFF
J gene: TRBJ2-4; V gene: TRBV20-1; clone size: .; D gene: .; CDR3 DNA: TGCAGTGCCGTACCTGCAGGGGTTGGCAAAAACATTCAGTACTTC; CDR3 protein: CSAVPAGVGKNIQYF
J gene: TRBJ2-1; V gene: TRBV21-1; clone size: .; D gene: .; CDR3 DNA: TGTGCCAGCAGCAATCTTGACAGGGGCGGGAGGAATGAGCAGTTCTTC; CDR3 protein: CASSNLDRGGRNEQFF
J gene: TRBJ2-2; V gene: TRBV27; clone size: .; D gene: TRBD1; CDR3 DNA: TGTGCCAGCTCCCCAGGGGACAGATTTACGGAGCTGTTTTTT; CDR3 protein: CASSPGDRFTELFF
J gene: TRBJ2-1; V gene: TRBV6-5; clone size: .; D gene: .; CDR3 DNA: TGTGCCAGCATTAAGGACAACTACAATGAGCAGTTCTTC; CDR3 protein: CASIKDNYNEQFF
J gene: TRBJ2-7; V gene: TRBV20-1; clone size: .; D gene: TRBD2; CDR3 DNA: TGCAGTGCTAGAGGAACTAGCGGGGCTACCTACGAGCAGTACTTC; CDR3 protein: CSARGTSGATYEQYF
J gene: TRBJ1-5; V gene: TRBV5-6; clone size: few; D gene: .; CDR3 DNA: TGTGCCAGCAGCGCCTGGGGCGGGTATCAGCCCCAGCATTTT; CDR3 protein: CASSAWGGYQPQHF